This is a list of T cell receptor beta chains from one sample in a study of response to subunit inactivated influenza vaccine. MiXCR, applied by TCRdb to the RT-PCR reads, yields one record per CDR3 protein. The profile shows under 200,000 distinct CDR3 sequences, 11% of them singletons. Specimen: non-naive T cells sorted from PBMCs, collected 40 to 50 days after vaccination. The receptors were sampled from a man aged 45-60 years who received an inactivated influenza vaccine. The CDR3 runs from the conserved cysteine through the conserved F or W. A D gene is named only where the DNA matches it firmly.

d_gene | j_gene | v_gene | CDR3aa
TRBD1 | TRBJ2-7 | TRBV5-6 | CASSRKDRVFEQYF
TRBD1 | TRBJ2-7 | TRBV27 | CASTYPRTGGFGYEQYF
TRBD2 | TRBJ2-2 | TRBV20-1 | CSASKTSRGELFF
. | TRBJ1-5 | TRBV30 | CAWSNGEGQPQHF
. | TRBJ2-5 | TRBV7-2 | CASSRDPGLGEETQYF
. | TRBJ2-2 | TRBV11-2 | CASSSMSSWGVLIGELFF
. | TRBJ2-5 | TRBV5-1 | CASSFRGPQETQYF
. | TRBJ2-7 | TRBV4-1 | CASSQASGTYEQYF
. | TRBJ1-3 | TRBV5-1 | CASSLGSGTSSGNTIYF
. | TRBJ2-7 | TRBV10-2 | CASSVPRMGAPEQYF
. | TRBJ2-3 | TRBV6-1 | CASSPSLYRGRTDTQYF
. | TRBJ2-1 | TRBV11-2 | CASSLDRSQIGQFF
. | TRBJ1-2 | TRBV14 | CASSQVGQHIGGYTF
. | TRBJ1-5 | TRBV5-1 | CASSQGRNQPQHF
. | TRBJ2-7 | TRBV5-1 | CASSFFQGYEQYF
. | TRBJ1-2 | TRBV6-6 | CASRDDNIYGYTF
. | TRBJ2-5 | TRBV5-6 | CASSPRPGNEVETQYF
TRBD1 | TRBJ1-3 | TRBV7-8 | CASSSRWTGSGNTIYF
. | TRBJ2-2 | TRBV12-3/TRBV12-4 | CASREGLTGELFF
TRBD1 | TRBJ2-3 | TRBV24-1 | CATSDPGQGVTDTQYF
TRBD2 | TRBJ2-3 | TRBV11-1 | CASSYPSRLAGLTDTQYF
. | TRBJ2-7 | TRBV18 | CASSPDHSLAEDF
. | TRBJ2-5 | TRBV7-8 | CASSSSNGGGETQYF
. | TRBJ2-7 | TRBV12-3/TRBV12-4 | CASSLPSTGGAYEQYF
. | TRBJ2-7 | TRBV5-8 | CASSVISHEQYF
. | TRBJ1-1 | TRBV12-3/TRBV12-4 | CASRRTNTEAFF
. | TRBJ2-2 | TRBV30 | CARRYTGELFF
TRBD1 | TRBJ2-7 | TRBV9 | CASSEADRSYEQYF
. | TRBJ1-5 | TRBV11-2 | CASSLDGAYSQPQHF
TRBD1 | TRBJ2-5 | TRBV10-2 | CASSESTGTGRQETQYF
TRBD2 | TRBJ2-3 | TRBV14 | CASSHPEGGLVQYF
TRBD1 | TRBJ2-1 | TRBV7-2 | CASSPGTGVNNEQFF
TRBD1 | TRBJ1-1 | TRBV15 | CATSPGTGKMNTEAFF
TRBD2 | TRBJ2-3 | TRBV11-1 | CASSPRGTSGKLSTDTQYF
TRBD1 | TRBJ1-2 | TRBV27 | CASTRTGDTYGYTF
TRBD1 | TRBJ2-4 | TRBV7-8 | CASSFGQGINIQYF
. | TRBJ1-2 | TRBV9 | CASSVGNGYTF
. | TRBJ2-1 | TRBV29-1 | CSVVYASSYNEQFF
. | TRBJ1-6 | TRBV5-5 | CASSFNSGTMYNSPLHF
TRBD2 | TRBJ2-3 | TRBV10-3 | CAISGGASDTQYF
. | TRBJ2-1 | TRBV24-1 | CATSDDSYNEQFF
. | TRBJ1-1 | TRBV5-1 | CASSPGHLNTEAFF
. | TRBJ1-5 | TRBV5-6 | CASSLGDQPQHF
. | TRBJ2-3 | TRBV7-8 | CASSLVNGYYTDTQYF
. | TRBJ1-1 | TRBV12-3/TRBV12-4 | CASSSMSTMAEAFF
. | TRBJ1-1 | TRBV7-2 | CASRSGAVNTEAFF
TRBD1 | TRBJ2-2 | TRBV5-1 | CASSPQGQGLGELFF
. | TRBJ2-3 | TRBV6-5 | CASSSMGRRPDTQYF
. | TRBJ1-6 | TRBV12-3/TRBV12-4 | CASSLFSSYNSPLHF
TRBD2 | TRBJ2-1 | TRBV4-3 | CASSQALQLAGQFF
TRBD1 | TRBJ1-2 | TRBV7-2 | CASSLTLTGDYGYTF
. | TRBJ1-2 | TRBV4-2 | CASSQSGQGFGYTF
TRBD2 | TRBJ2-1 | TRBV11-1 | CASSLAGGPINEQFF
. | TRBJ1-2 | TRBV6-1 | CASSPRGLGYGYTF
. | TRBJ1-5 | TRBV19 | CASSIDQDQPQHF
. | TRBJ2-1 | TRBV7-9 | CASSLEGTEQFF